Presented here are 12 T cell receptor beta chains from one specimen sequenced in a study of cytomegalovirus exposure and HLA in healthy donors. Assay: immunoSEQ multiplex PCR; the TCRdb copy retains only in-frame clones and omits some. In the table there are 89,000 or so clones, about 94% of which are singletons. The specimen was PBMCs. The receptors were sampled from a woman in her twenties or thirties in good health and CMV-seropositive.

The CDR3 nucleotides are TGTGCCGCCCTCGGGACCCGGGGGGAGACCCAGTACTTC. Protein sequence: CAALGTRGETQYF. This chain uses TRBV10-3 with TRBJ2-5, with D maybe TRBD2 (6 bases). CDR1 is ENHRY, CDR2 SYGVKD, per germline. CDR3 size: 13 residues. V was clipped by 11 bases and J by 5 bases, with 18 bases between them.

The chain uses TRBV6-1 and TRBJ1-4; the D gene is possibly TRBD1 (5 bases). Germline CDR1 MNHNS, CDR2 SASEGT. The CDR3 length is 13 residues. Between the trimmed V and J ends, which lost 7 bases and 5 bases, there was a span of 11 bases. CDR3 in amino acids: CASIQGLNEKLFF. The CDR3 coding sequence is TGTGCCAGCATTCAGGGTCTGAATGAAAAACTGTTTTTT.

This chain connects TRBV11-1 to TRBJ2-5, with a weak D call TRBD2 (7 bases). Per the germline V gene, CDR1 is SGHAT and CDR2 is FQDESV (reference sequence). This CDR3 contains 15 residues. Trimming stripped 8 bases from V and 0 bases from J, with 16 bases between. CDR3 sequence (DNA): TGTGCCAGCCTAACCGGGGGGCGGGACCAAGAGACCCAGTACTTC. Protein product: CASLTGGRDQETQYF.

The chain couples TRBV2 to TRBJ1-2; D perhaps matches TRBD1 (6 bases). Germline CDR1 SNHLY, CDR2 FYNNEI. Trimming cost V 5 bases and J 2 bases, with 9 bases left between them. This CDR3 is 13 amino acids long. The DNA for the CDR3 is TGTGCCAGCAGTCGGGACACAAACTATGGCTACACCTTC. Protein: CASSRDTNYGYTF. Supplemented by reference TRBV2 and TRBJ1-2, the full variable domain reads EPEVTQTPSHQVTQMGQEVILRCVPISNHLYFYWYRQILGQKVEFLVSFYNNEISEKSEIFDDQFSVERPDGSNFTLKIRSTKLEDSAMYFCASSRDTNYGYTFGSGTRLTVV.

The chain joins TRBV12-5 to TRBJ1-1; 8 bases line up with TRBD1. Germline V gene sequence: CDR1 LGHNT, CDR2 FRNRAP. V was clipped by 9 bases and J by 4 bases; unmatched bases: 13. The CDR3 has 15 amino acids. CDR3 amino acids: CARTLIQGGGTEAFF. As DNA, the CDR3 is TGTGCTAGGACTCTTATACAGGGGGGAGGCACTGAAGCTTTCTTT. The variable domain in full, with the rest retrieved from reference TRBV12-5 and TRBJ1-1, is DARVTQTPRHKVTEMGQEVTMRCQPILGHNTVFWYRQTMMQGLELLAYFRNRAPLDDSGMPKDRFSAEMPDATLATLKIQPSEPRDSAVYFCARTLIQGGGTEAFFGQGTRLTVV.

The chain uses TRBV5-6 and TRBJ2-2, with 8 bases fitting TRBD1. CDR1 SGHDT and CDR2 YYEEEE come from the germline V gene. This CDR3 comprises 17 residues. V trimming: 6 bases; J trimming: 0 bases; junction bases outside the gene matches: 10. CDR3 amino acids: CASNTRGPAANTGELFF. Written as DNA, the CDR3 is TGTGCCAGCAACACCAGGGGGCCGGCCGCGAACACCGGGGAGCTGTTTTTT.

As DNA, the CDR3 is TGCAGCGTTGGTGGGGGGGTGGGGAGCACAGATACGCAGTATTTT. Its translation is CSVGGGVGSTDTQYF. This sequence joins TRBV29-1 and TRBJ2-3, with 7 bases aligning to TRBD2. This CDR3 contains 15 residues. Germline lookup yields CDR1 SQVTM and CDR2 ANQGSEA. V trimming: 4 bases; J trimming: 0 bases; junction bases outside the gene matches: 7.

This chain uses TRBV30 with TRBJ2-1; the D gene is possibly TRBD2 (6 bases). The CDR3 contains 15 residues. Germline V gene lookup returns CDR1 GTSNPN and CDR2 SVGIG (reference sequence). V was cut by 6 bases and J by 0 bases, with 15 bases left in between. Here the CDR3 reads CACSRGVSSYNEQFF. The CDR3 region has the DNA TGTGCCTGCTCCCGCGGGGTTAGCTCCTACAATGAGCAGTTCTTC.

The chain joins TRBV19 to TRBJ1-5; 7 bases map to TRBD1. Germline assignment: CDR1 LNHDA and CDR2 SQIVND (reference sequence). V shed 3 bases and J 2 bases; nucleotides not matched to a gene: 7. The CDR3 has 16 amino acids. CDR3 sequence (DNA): TGTGCCAGTAGTATGACAGGGAGGATCCGCAATCAGCCCCAGCATTTT. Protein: CASSMTGRIRNQPQHF.

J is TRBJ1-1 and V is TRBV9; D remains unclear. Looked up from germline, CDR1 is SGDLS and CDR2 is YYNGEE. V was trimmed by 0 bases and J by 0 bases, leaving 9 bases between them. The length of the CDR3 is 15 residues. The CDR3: CASSVGGLMNTEAFF. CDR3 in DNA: TGTGCCAGCAGCGTAGGTGGGCTCATGAACACTGAAGCTTTCTTT.

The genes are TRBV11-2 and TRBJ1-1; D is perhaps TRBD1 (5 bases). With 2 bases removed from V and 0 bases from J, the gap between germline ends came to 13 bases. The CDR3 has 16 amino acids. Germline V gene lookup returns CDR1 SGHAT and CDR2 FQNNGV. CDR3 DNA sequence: TGTGCCAGCAGCTTACGCGGGACGATATTGAACACTGAAGCTTTCTTT. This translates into CASSLRGTILNTEAFF.

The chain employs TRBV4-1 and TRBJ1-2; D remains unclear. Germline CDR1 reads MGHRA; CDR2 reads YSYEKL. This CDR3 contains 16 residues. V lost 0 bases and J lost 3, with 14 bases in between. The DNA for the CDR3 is TGCGCCAGCAGCCAAGACCCCGGGGTGGTTGACTATGGCTACACCTTC. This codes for CASSQDPGVVDYGYTF.